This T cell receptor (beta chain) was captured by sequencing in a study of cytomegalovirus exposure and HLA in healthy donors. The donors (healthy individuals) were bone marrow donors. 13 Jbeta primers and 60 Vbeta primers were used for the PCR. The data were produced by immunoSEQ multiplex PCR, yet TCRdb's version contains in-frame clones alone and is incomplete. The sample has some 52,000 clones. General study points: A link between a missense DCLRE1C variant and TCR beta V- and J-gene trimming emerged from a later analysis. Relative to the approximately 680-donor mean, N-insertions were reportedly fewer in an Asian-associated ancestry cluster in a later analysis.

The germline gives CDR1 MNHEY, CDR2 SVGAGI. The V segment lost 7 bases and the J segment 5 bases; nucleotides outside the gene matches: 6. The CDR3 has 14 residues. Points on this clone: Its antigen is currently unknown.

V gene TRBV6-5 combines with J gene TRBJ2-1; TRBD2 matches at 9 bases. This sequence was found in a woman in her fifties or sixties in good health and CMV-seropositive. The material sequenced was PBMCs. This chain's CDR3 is CASKASGTDNEQFF. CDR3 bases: TGTGCCAGCAAGGCTAGCGGGACCGACAATGAGCAGTTCTTC.